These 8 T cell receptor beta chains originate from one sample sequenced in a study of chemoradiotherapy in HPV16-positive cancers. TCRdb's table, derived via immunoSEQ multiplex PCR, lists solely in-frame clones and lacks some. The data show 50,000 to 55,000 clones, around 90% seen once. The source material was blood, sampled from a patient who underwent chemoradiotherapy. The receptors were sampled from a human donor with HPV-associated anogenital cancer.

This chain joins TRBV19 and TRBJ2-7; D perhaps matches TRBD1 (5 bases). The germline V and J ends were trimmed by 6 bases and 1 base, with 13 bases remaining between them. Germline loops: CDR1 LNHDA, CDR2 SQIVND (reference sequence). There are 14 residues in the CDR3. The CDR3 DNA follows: TGTGCCAGTAGGAAATGGGGCAGTTCCTACGAGCAGTACTTC. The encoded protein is CASRKWGSSYEQYF.

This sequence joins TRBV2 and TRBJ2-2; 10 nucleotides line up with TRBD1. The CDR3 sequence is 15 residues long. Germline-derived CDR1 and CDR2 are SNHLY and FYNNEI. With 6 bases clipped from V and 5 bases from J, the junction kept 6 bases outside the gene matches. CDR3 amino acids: CASSRTGGETGELFF. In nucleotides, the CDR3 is TGTGCCAGCAGCAGGACAGGGGGAGAGACCGGGGAGCTGTTTTTT.

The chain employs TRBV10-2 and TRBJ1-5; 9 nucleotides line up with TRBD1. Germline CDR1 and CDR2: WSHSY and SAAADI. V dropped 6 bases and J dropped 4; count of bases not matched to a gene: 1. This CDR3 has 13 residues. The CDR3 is CASRGQGNQPQHF. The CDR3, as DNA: TGCGCCAGCAGGGGACAGGGTAATCAGCCCCAGCATTTT.

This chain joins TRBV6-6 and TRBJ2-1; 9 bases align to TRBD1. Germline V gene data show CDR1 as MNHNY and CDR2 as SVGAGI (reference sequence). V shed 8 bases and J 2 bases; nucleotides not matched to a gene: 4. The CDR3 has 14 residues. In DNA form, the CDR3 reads TGTGCCAGCGGTGACAGGGGGGCCTACAATGAGCAGTTCTTC. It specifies CASGDRGAYNEQFF.

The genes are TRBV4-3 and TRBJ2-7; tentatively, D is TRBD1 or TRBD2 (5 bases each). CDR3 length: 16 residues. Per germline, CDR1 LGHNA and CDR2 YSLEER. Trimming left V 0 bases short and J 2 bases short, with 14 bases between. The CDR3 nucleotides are TGCGCCAGCAGCCAAGAGAGGGGAGCTTTCGCCTACGAGCAGTACTTC. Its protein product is CASSQERGAFAYEQYF.

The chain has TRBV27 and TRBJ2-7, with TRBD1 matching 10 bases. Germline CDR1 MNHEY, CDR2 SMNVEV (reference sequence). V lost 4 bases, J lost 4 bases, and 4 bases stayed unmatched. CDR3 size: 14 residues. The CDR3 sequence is CASSSGQGNYEQYF. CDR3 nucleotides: TGTGCCAGCAGTTCGGGACAGGGGAATTACGAGCAGTACTTC.

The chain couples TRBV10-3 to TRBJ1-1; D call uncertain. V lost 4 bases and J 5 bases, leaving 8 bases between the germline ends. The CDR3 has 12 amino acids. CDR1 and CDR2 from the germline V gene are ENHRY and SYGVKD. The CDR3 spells CAISGRGTEAFF. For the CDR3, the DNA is TGTGCCATCAGTGGAAGAGGGACTGAAGCTTTCTTT.

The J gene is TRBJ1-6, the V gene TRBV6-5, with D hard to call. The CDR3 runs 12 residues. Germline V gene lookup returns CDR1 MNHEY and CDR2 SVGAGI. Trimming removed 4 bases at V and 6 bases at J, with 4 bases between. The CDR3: CASSSINSPLHF. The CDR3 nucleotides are TGTGCCAGCAGTTCGATTAATTCACCCCTCCACTTT.